This passage covers 5 T cell receptor beta chains from one sample sequenced in a study of beta chain features in type 1 diabetes. Whole-study findings and limits: All four CD4+ subsets of Type 1 diabetes patients contained TCRB CDR3s that were moderately but significantly shorter.

Every isolated RNA sample was fully reverse transcribed, so sequencing captured expressed TCRB transcripts. Sequenced by immunoSEQ multiplex PCR; TCRdb stores in-frame clones only, minus some. The repertoire holds about 650,000 clones, roughly an eighth seen once, with over 0.1% in the top ten. Their antigens remain unidentified. The specimen was naive CD4+ T cells from blood. The receptor source for this set is a man between 25 and 39 years old with type 1 diabetes.

This clone has more than one count but fewer than ten. The CDR3 DNA follows: TGTGCCAGCAGCGGGGCCCTTCTGGGGTATGGCTACACCTTC. It codes for CASSGALLGYGYTF. The chain employs TRBV9 and TRBJ1-2, with unresolved D. Trimming pared 3 bases from V and 5 bases from J, leaving 14 bases between. This CDR3 has 14 residues. Per the germline V gene, CDR1 is SGDLS and CDR2 is YYNGEE.

This clone was seen a handful of times. V is TRBV7-2 and J is TRBJ1-3; D remains unclear. This CDR3 spans 16 amino acids. Trimming left V 1 base short and J 3 bases short, with 13 bases between. Germline CDR1 is SGHTA and CDR2 is FQGNSA. CDR3 residues: CASSLVVPTGGNTIYF. The DNA for the CDR3 is TGTGCCAGCAGCTTAGTGGTCCCCACGGGTGGAAACACCATATATTTT.

The chain employs TRBV14 and TRBJ2-7; 10 nucleotides agree with TRBD2. The ends lost 3 bases at V and 5 bases at J; junction bases unmatched: 16. The length of the CDR3 is 18 residues. Germline V lookup: CDR1 SGHDN, CDR2 FVKESK. The DNA for the CDR3 is TGTGCCAGCAGCCATCCCAATGCGGCTAGCGGGGGCAAGAACGAGCAGTACTTC. Its translation: CASSHPNAASGGKNEQYF.

This chain uses TRBV7-9 with TRBJ2-3, with 9 bases identical to TRBD1. Losses at the gene ends were 7 bases for V and 6 bases for J; bases not matched to a gene: 14. CDR1 and CDR2 (germline): SEHNR, FQNEAQ (reference sequence). The CDR3 has 16 residues. CDR3 sequence: CASTPSRGQGSDTQYF. The CDR3 nucleotides are TGTGCCAGCACCCCGTCCCGGGGACAGGGTTCGGATACGCAGTATTTT.

The chain links TRBV29-1 to TRBJ2-5, with D perhaps TRBD1 or TRBD2 (6 bases each). V lost 4 bases, J lost 1 base, and 16 bases lay in between. The CDR3 sequence is 15 residues long. The germline V gene encodes CDR1 SQVTM and CDR2 ANQGSEA. The CDR3 nucleotides read TGCAGCGTTGGATGGAGGGGGAGAGCCCAAGAGACCCAGTACTTC. This gives the protein CSVGWRGRAQETQYF.